This paragraph reports one T cell receptor (beta chain). Its antigen remains unidentified. Assay used: immunoSEQ multiplex PCR; TCRdb lists only in-frame clones, some missing. The sample carries tens of thousands of clones, over 95% recorded once. The record originates from a study of monozygotic twins with cystic fibrosis. Study-wide results and limits: V usage most resembled the co-twin in 13 of 16 pairs.

The CDR3 is made up of 17 amino acids. CDR1 is SEHNR and CDR2 is FQNEAQ in the germline V gene (reference sequence). The V gene lost 2 bases and the J gene lost 0 bases, with 14 bases spanning the gap. V usage is TRBV7-9 and J usage is TRBJ1-3; no clear D. The TCR was taken from a girl aged 10 to 17 with cystic fibrosis. Sequenced material: blood. The CDR3 DNA is TGTGCCAGCAGCTTATTTACAGACCACCGCTCTGGAAACACCATATATTTT. Its translation is CASSLFTDHRSGNTIYF.